A single sample is the source of the 15 T cell receptor beta chains below, sequenced in a study of T cells in women clearing cervical HPV infection. Libraries were prepared by immunoSEQ multiplex PCR; TCRdb keeps only in-frame clonotypes and omits some of them. The repertoire table contains tens of thousands of clones. Specimen: blood buffy coat. All receptors derive from a woman between 18 and 75 years old with a cervical HPV16 infection that either progressed to CIN3+ or cleared (not recorded which).

To note about this clone: The sequence runs out 3 residues before the end of the CDR3; the remainder is reconstructed from the germline J gene. The chain couples TRBV5-1 to TRBJ2-3; D ambiguous. V was cut by 2 bases and J by 5 bases, with 9 bases left in between. Per germline, CDR1 SGHRS and CDR2 YFSETQ. The CDR3 has 13 residues. The part of the CDR3 DNA that was read is TGCGCCAGCAGCTTACAGTGGTTAGATACG. Translated: CASSLQWLDT. The CDR3, in full, reads CASSLQWLDTQYF.

With respect to this clone: The CDR3 end is not reached by the read, which stops 3 residues before it; the germline J gene fills it in. The chain uses TRBV2 and TRBJ2-7; maybe TRBD2 (5 bases). The CDR3 consists of 13 residues. V was pared by 8 bases and J by 3 bases, with 14 bases between. Germline V CDR1 and CDR2: SNHLY, FYNNEI. The sequenced CDR3 bases are TGTGCCAGCGGCCGGGGAGAGTACTACGAG. It is translated as CASGRGEYYE. Given in full, the CDR3 is CASGRGEYYEQYF.

Note on this clone: The CDR3 end lies 3 residues beyond the end of the read and is filled in from the germline J gene. The chain recombines TRBV5-1 with TRBJ2-2, with TRBD1 matching 7 bases. Germline CDR1 and CDR2: SGHRS and YFSETQ. The CDR3 consists of 15 residues. This CDR3 reads CASSLDGTEGEKLFF. CDR3 DNA (partial): TGCGCCAGCAGCTTGGACGGGACAGAGGGTGAAAAG.

As concerns this clone: The CDR3 end falls 3 residues outside the read, so it is completed with the germline J gene. The chain employs TRBV10-3 and TRBJ1-3; 11 positions match TRBD1. The V and J ends lost 6 bases and 2 bases, in that order; junction bases with no gene match: 9. The CDR3 has 17 residues. Germline CDR1 ENHRY, CDR2 SYGVKD. CDR3 bases read: TGTGCCATCAGCGGGACAGGGGGTCCCTGGGCTGGAAACACC. Residues: CAISGTGGPWAGNT. The full CDR3 sequence reads CAISGTGGPWAGNTIYF.

Worth noting for this clone: With the read ending 3 residues before the CDR3 end, the germline J gene is used to fill in that end. This sequence joins TRBV19 and TRBJ1-1, with 7 bases identical to TRBD1. Germline CDR1 reads LNHDA; CDR2 reads SQIVND (reference sequence). The CDR3 is 11 amino acids. The covered CDR3 bases are TGTGCCAGTAGTTTACAGGGGGAA. Translating it yields CASSLQGE. The whole CDR3 sequence is CASSLQGEAFF.

A remark on this clone: The CDR3 is cut off 3 residues early in the read; its end comes from the germline J gene. The chain recombines TRBV19 with TRBJ2-2; 8 bases are shared with TRBD1. This CDR3 has 14 amino acids. Germline values: CDR1 LNHDA, CDR2 SQIVND (reference sequence). After removal of 7 bases from V and 1 base from J, the junction contained 2 bases not matched to a gene. Incomplete CDR3 DNA: TGTGCCAGTACAGGGGGCGTGAACACCGGGGAG. It is translated as CASTGGVNTGE. The whole CDR3 sequence reads CASTGGVNTGELFF. Full variable domain (remainder filled in from reference TRBV19 and TRBJ2-2): DGGITQSPKYLFRKEGQNVTLSCEQNLNHDAMYWYRQDPGQGLRLIYYSQIVNDFQKGDIAEGYSVSREKKESFPLTVTSAQKNPTAFYLCASTGGVNTGELFFGEGSRLTVL.

On this clone: From the germline J gene comes the end of the CDR3, since the read stops 3 residues before it. The V gene is TRBV19, the J gene TRBJ2-3; D perhaps matches TRBD1 (6 bases). The CDR3 sequence is 17 residues long. The V and J ends lost 3 bases and 2 bases respectively, with 18 bases between them. CDR1 and CDR2 (germline): LNHDA, SQIVND (reference sequence). The CDR3 bases that were read are TGTGCCAGTAGTATGGGGGCGCAGAGTCTTACCACAGATACG. Translated: CASSMGAQSLTTDT. The CDR3 reads in full as CASSMGAQSLTTDTQYF. The full variable domain, its missing parts supplied by reference TRBV19 and TRBJ2-3, is DGGITQSPKYLFRKEGQNVTLSCEQNLNHDAMYWYRQDPGQGLRLIYYSQIVNDFQKGDIAEGYSVSREKKESFPLTVTSAQKNPTAFYLCASSMGAQSLTTDTQYFGPGTRLTVL.

A remark on this clone: Coverage ceases 3 residues before the CDR3 finishes, and the germline J gene fills in the end. The gene calls are TRBV19 and TRBJ2-5; TRBD2 agrees at 12 bases. The germline CDR1 and CDR2 sequences are LNHDA and SQIVND (reference sequence). V shed 0 bases and J 4 bases; nucleotides not matched to a gene: 3. There are 16 residues in the CDR3. The CDR3 spells CASSIDLAGGSETQYF. The CDR3 bases that were read are TGTGCCAGTAGTATAGATCTAGCGGGAGGGTCAGAGACC.

With regard to this clone: The read is 3 residues too short to cover the CDR3 end, so that end is filled in from the germline J gene. The chain joins TRBV5-4 to TRBJ2-5, with D perhaps TRBD1 (5 bases). Trimming took 0 bases from V and 4 from J, leaving 16 bases between them. Per germline, CDR1 SGHNT and CDR2 YYREEE (reference sequence). The CDR3 length is 16 residues. CDR3 amino acids: CASSLAVGRVRETQYF. The sequenced part of the CDR3 DNA is TGTGCCAGCAGCTTGGCGGTAGGCAGGGTACGAGAGACC.

Concerning this clone itself: The CDR3 end lies 3 residues beyond the end of the read and is filled in from the germline J gene. This rearrangement joins TRBV7-2 to TRBJ2-1, with D maybe TRBD2 (5 bases). Trimming pared 0 bases from V and 4 bases from J, leaving 7 bases between. This CDR3 region has 14 residues. The germline gives CDR1 SGHTA, CDR2 FQGNSA. CDR3 region: CASSLAGGYNEQFF. CDR3 bases read: TGTGCCAGCAGCTTAGCGGGCGGGTACAATGAG.

Turning to this clone: The CDR3 goes on 3 residues after the read ends, and that part is filled in from the germline J gene. The chain is built from TRBV29-1 and TRBJ2-3; D is undetermined. Trimming removed 6 bases at V and 7 bases at J, with 14 bases between. The CDR3 is 12 amino acids. The germline V gene has CDR1 SQVTM and CDR2 ANQGSEA. This chain's CDR3 is CSVFDIFHTQYF. The DNA read from the CDR3 is TGCAGCGTGTTCGACATTTTCCATACG.

For this clone: The CDR3 end falls 3 residues outside the read, so it is completed with the germline J gene. This rearrangement joins TRBV7-2 to TRBJ1-1; maybe TRBD1 (5 bases). The V end was cut by 5 bases, the J end by 1 base, with 14 bases between. Germline CDR1 SGHTA, CDR2 FQGNSA. The CDR3 spans 15 residues. CDR3 DNA, as far as it was read: TGTGCCAGCAGCCGCCTCGGGGGTTCGAACACTGAA. Translating it yields CASSRLGGSNTE. The whole CDR3 protein reads CASSRLGGSNTEAFF.

Concerning this clone itself: The read terminates 3 residues ahead of where the CDR3 ends, so the germline J gene completes it. This chain links TRBV19 with TRBJ2-5; D remains unclear. Trimming took 5 bases from V and 5 from J, leaving 15 bases between them. The CDR3 runs 14 residues. CDR1 and CDR2 from the germline V gene are LNHDA and SQIVND (reference sequence). Incomplete CDR3 DNA: TGTGCCAGTAGTGGCCGGGTCCCCACGGAGACC. Translation gives CASSGRVPTET. The whole CDR3 is CASSGRVPTETQYF.

As to this clone: The read finishes 3 residues shy of the CDR3 end, and the germline J gene is used to complete it. V gene TRBV19 combines with J gene TRBJ1-1, with 10 bases lining up with TRBD1. After removal of 5 bases from V and 4 bases from J, the junction contained 4 bases not matched to a gene. The germline gives CDR1 LNHDA, CDR2 SQIVND (reference sequence). CDR3 length equals 14 residues. Incomplete CDR3 DNA: TGTGCCAGTAGTTCGGGACAGGGGTTCACTGAA. Amino acids: CASSSGQGFTE. The entire CDR3 sequence reads CASSSGQGFTEAFF.

As for this clone: The CDR3 end lies 3 residues beyond the end of the read and is filled in from the germline J gene. This chain uses TRBV10-3 with TRBJ1-2; TRBD1 aligns across 11 bases. The CDR3 covers 14 residues. From germline, CDR1 is ENHRY and CDR2 SYGVKD. This CDR3 is CAISTGQGAVGYTF. The DNA read from the CDR3 is TGTGCCATCAGTACCGGACAGGGGGCGGTAGGT.